The 25 T cell receptor beta chains below were found in one sample sequenced in a study of shared clonotypes between healthy human individuals. TCRdb's table, derived via immunoSEQ multiplex PCR, lists solely in-frame clones and lacks some. The sample has about 2.1 million clones, around 93% seen once. CD8 cells regarded as naive lacked CD45RO, were positively chosen for CCR7, and omitted terminally differentiated effector memory CD45RA+ cells. Sequencing input: naive CD8+ T cells from PBMCs. These receptors were taken from a man between 18 and 35 years old in good health. Some clones in this sample may be carry-over from other donors' samples.

As concerns this clone: Other nucleotide sequences from this sample produce the same CDR3. The chain recombines TRBV5-4 with TRBJ2-7; the D gene is possibly TRBD2 (5 bases). The germline V gene encodes CDR1 SGHNT and CDR2 YYREEE (reference sequence). Trimming took off 4 bases at V and 3 bases at J, with 8 bases between the two ends. This CDR3 comprises 12 residues. Here the CDR3 DNA reads TGTGCCAGCAGCCTCGGGGACTACGAGCAGTACTTC. This sequence encodes CASSLGDYEQYF.

CDR3 DNA sequence: TGCGCCAGCAGCCGAGGGGCAGTCCAGGGGCCCCAGCATTTT. This codes for CASSRGAVQGPQHF. The V call is TRBV4-1, the J call TRBJ1-5, with D possibly matching TRBD1 (5 bases). Germline V gene sequence: CDR1 MGHRA, CDR2 YSYEKL. Deletions cut 4 bases from V and 9 bases from J, with 16 bases between. This CDR3 has 14 amino acids.

The CDR3 loop is CASTSQRGADTQYF. The DNA of the CDR3 is TGTGCCAGCACCAGCCAGCGGGGAGCAGATACGCAGTATTTT. The chain links TRBV6-5 to TRBJ2-3, with 7 bases that match TRBD2. This CDR3 has 14 residues. The J segment lost 4 bases and the V segment lost 7 bases, leaving 8 bases of the junction unmatched. Germline lookup yields CDR1 MNHEY and CDR2 SVGAGI.

The J gene is TRBJ2-2, the V gene TRBV13; tentative D call: TRBD2 (5 bases). Germline CDR1 and CDR2: PRHDT and FYEKMQ (reference sequence). The CDR3 has 16 amino acids. The V gene lost 2 bases and the J gene lost 0 bases, with 10 bases spanning the gap. The DNA of the CDR3 is TGTGCCAGCAGCTTACGCTCCGGGGCGAACACCGGGGAGCTGTTTTTT. Protein product: CASSLRSGANTGELFF.

The CDR3 DNA sequence: TGTGCCAGCAGGAAAACTCCAGGGGAGAATCAGCCCCAGCATTTT. Amino acid sequence: CASRKTPGENQPQHF. The genes are TRBV6-1 and TRBJ1-5, with D perhaps matching TRBD1 (6 bases). Germline assignment: CDR1 MNHNS and CDR2 SASEGT. Trimming cost V 6 bases and J 4 bases, with 16 bases left between them. The CDR3 contains 15 residues.

This clone was counted a few times. The chain has TRBV19 and TRBJ1-1; D gene ambiguous. CDR3 length: 14 amino acids. V lost 7 bases, J lost 4 bases, and 16 bases lay in between. Germline CDR1 is LNHDA and CDR2 is SQIVND (reference sequence). The CDR3 spells CASNARTAGTEAFF. CDR3 nucleotide sequence: TGTGCCAGTAACGCCCGGACTGCGGGCACTGAAGCTTTCTTT.

This chain uses TRBV9 with TRBJ2-3; D not resolved. The germline V gene has CDR1 SGDLS and CDR2 YYNGEE. The V and J ends lost 2 bases and 2 bases respectively, with 9 bases between them. This CDR3 has 14 amino acids. CDR3 bases: TGTGCCAGCAGCGTCGGGCACCTCACAGATACGCAGTATTTT. Protein product: CASSVGHLTDTQYF.

The CDR3 here is CASTGPTYEQYF. The CDR3 DNA reads as TGTGCTTCGACAGGCCCCACATACGAGCAGTACTTC. The J gene is TRBJ2-7, the V gene TRBV30; D may be TRBD1 (6 bases). The CDR3 is 12 amino acids. Germline V gene lookup returns CDR1 GTSNPN and CDR2 SVGIG (reference sequence).

CDR3 sequence (DNA): TGTGCCAGCAGCTTGACCGAAATGTCGGAGACCCAGTACTTC. It specifies CASSLTEMSETQYF. This chain joins TRBV7-8 and TRBJ2-5; D remains unclear. Trimming took 3 bases from V and 5 from J, leaving 13 bases between them. In germline, CDR1 is SGHVS, CDR2 FQNEAQ. The CDR3 has 14 residues.

V is TRBV27 and J is TRBJ2-1; 10 nucleotides match TRBD2. The germline V gene encodes CDR1 MNHEY and CDR2 SMNVEV (reference sequence). The CDR3 runs to 14 residues. The ends lost 6 bases at V and 9 bases at J; junction bases unmatched: 8. The CDR3 protein is CASRTGTSVFEQFF. DNA for the CDR3: TGTGCCAGCAGAACCGGGACTAGCGTGTTTGAGCAGTTCTTC.

In the case of this clone: The junction does not match germline at one end; this may be a read error. This chain links TRBV5-1 with TRBJ1-1, with D maybe TRBD1 (5 bases). CDR1 and CDR2 from the germline V gene are SGHRS and YFSETQ. This CDR3 has 14 residues. The DNA of the CDR3 is TGTGCCAGCAGTTTGACGGCCCCGGGGGGTGAAGCTTTCTTT. Protein product: CASSLTAPGGEAFF. The whole variable domain, filled in from reference TRBV5-1 and TRBJ1-1, reads KAGVTQTPRYLIKTRGQQVTLSCSPISGHRSVSWYQQTPGQGLQFLFEYFSETQRNKGNFPGRFSGRQFSNSRSEMNVSTLELGDSALYLCASSLTAPGGEAFFGQGTRLTVV.

J is TRBJ2-1 and V is TRBV19, with D perhaps matching TRBD1 or TRBD2 (5 bases each). CDR1 LNHDA and CDR2 SQIVND come from the germline V gene (reference sequence). Trimming pared 5 bases from V and 0 bases from J, leaving 11 bases between. The CDR3 is made up of 15 amino acids. CDR3 residues: CASSPGASSYNEQFF. The CDR3 DNA is TGTGCCAGTAGTCCCGGGGCGAGCTCCTACAATGAGCAGTTCTTC.

The chain has TRBV14 and TRBJ1-1; the D is unclear. The germline CDR1 and CDR2 sequences are SGHDN and FVKESK. Trimming removed 0 bases at V and 5 bases at J, with 13 bases between. This CDR3 is 15 amino acids long. The CDR3 DNA follows: TGTGCCAGCAGCCAAGATTACCTACGAAAGACTGAAGCTTTCTTT. This sequence encodes CASSQDYLRKTEAFF.

J is TRBJ2-7 and V is TRBV6-5; 10 nucleotides agree with TRBD1. CDR3 size: 15 residues. Germline CDR1 is MNHEY and CDR2 is SVGAGI. The V and J ends lost 5 bases and 6 bases, in that order; junction bases with no gene match: 10. CDR3 bases: TGTGCCAGCAGTCCCCGAGGGACAGGGGTGCCCGAGCAGTACTTC. Amino acid sequence: CASSPRGTGVPEQYF.

The chain couples TRBV28 to TRBJ1-5, with TRBD1 identical over 9 bases. Per germline, CDR1 MDHEN and CDR2 SYDVKM. The V and J ends lost 6 bases and 7 bases, in that order; junction bases with no gene match: 10. This CDR3 has 15 amino acids. CDR3 sequence (DNA): TGTGCCAGCAGCCAACAGGGGGCCCTAGGGCAGCCCCAGCATTTT. This codes for CASSQQGALGQPQHF.

This chain uses TRBV6-5 with TRBJ2-2, with a tentative D call TRBD1 (7 bases). From germline, CDR1 is MNHEY and CDR2 SVGAGI. Trimming shortened V by 4 bases and J by 6 bases, and 12 bases separated the two germline ends. The CDR3 contains 14 residues. The DNA of the CDR3 is TGTGCCAGCAGTTCCGACAGGGAGGCCGGGGAGCTGTTTTTT. Translating gives CASSSDREAGELFF.

The chain couples TRBV5-1 to TRBJ2-3; D not certain. CDR3 length: 15 residues. The germline CDR1 and CDR2 sequences are SGHRS and YFSETQ. The V gene lost 6 bases and the J gene lost 4 bases, with 18 bases spanning the gap. The DNA for the CDR3 is TGCGCCAGCATCGGCAGCCACGACCCTCCAGATACGCAGTATTTT. This codes for CASIGSHDPPDTQYF.

Notes on this clone: This sample also contains other DNA sequences that code for the same CDR3. V gene TRBV6-6 combines with J gene TRBJ2-3; TRBD2 aligns across 7 bases. The V and J ends lost 0 bases and 4 bases, in that order; junction bases with no gene match: 1. There are 14 residues in the CDR3. Per germline, CDR1 MNHNY and CDR2 SVGAGI (reference sequence). The CDR3 here is CASSYSGGADTQYF. CDR3 nucleotides: TGTGCCAGCAGTTACTCGGGGGGGGCAGATACGCAGTATTTT.

The chain has TRBV28 and TRBJ2-2, with D possibly matching TRBD1 (5 bases). V lost 6 bases and J lost 6, with 11 bases in between. Germline V gene data show CDR1 as MDHEN and CDR2 as SYDVKM. This CDR3 contains 13 residues. The CDR3 DNA reads as TGTGCCAGCAGGGCAGGGTTCGCCGGGGAGCTGTTTTTT. This sequence encodes CASRAGFAGELFF.

This chain uses TRBV4-3 with TRBJ2-1; the D gene is possibly TRBD2 (5 bases). The V gene lost 3 bases and the J gene lost 5 bases, with 23 bases spanning the gap. This CDR3 is 18 amino acids long. Germline V gives CDR1 LGHNA, CDR2 YSLEER. CDR3 region: CASSQSSNNTSWDNEQFF. CDR3 coding DNA: TGCGCCAGCAGCCAGTCTAGCAACAACACATCTTGGGACAATGAGCAGTTCTTC.

V usage is TRBV27 and J usage is TRBJ1-2; D gene unclear. There are 13 residues in the CDR3. The germline V gene has CDR1 MNHEY and CDR2 SMNVEV (reference sequence). The ends were cut back, 4 bases at V and 4 bases at J, with 10 bases in the middle. CDR3: CASSSPGFYGYTF. The CDR3 DNA follows: TGTGCCAGCAGTTCCCCGGGATTCTATGGCTACACCTTC.

V and J are TRBV4-3 and TRBJ1-2; possibly TRBD1 for D (6 bases). Trimming took 5 bases from V and 2 from J, leaving 15 bases between them. CDR3 length: 15 amino acids. Germline CDR1 and CDR2: LGHNA and YSLEER. The CDR3: CASSASRTANYGYTF. The CDR3 coding sequence is TGCGCCAGCAGCGCCAGTCGGACAGCGAACTATGGCTACACCTTC.

A note on this clone: The same CDR3 can be traced to other DNA sequences in this sample. This chain joins TRBV27 and TRBJ2-7; D uncertain. CDR1 and CDR2 (germline): MNHEY, SMNVEV (reference sequence). The CDR3 is 14 amino acids. V was shortened by 2 bases and J by 0 bases, with 8 bases between the two germline ends. The CDR3 DNA reads as TGTGCCAGCAGTTTAAAAGGCAGCTCCTACGAGCAGTACTTC. Residues: CASSLKGSSYEQYF.

The chain combines TRBV27 with TRBJ2-7; tentative D call: TRBD1 (6 bases). Trimming stripped 6 bases from V and 0 bases from J, with 18 bases between. CDR1 is MNHEY and CDR2 is SMNVEV in the germline V gene (reference sequence). This CDR3 contains 16 residues. CDR3 loop: CASRPLTGISSYEQYF. CDR3 sequence (DNA): TGTGCCAGCAGGCCGTTAACAGGGATTAGCTCCTACGAGCAGTACTTC.

This CDR3 reads CASSVTGGFSEAFF. The CDR3 DNA reads as TGTGCCAGCAGCGTGACAGGGGGTTTCTCTGAAGCTTTCTTT. The chain uses TRBV9 and TRBJ1-1, with 9 bases lining up with TRBD1. Germline V lookup: CDR1 SGDLS, CDR2 YYNGEE. The CDR3 spans 14 residues. The J segment lost 6 bases and the V segment lost 2 bases, leaving 5 bases of the junction unmatched.